This TCR beta chain stems from a study of OX40 agonist ivuxolimab in advanced cancers. Study results and caveats: Normalized T-cell clonal expansion was also low in a subset of nonresponders.

Of note for this clone: Its antigen is not known.

Generated by immunoSEQ multiplex PCR, the TCRdb table keeps only in-frame clones and is missing some. The sample has about 58,000 clones, less than 85% seen once. Trimming took 5 bases from V and 2 from J, leaving 10 bases between them. The CDR3 is made up of 14 amino acids. CDR1 and CDR2 from the germline V gene are MNHEY and SVGAGI. This receptor was taken from an adult with an advanced solid tumor such as melanoma, head and neck, liver or kidney cancer. The chain combines TRBV6-5 with TRBJ2-1, with unresolved D. The source was CD4+ or CD8+ T cells sorted from blood, collected in a trial of the OX40 agonist ivuxolimab. CDR3 amino acids: CASSPTSTYNEQFF. CDR3 nucleotides: TGTGCCAGCAGTCCTACATCCACCTACAATGAGCAGTTCTTC.